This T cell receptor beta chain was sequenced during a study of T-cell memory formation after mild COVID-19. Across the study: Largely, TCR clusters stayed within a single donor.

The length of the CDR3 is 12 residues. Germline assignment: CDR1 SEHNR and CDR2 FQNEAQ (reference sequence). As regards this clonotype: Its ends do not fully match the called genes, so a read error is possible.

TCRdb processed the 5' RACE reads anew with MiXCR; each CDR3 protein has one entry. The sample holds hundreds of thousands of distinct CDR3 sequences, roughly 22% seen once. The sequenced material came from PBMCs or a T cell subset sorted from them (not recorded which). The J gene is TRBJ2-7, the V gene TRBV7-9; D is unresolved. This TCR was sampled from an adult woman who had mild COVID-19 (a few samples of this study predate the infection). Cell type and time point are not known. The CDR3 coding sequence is TGTGCCAGCAGCCCTATCGAGGAAAGCGTGGACTTC. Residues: CASSPIEESVDF.